Each of the 5 T cell receptor beta chains below was sequenced from the same sample in a study of CD8 T cells in ankylosing spondylitis. TCRdb used MiXCR to reprocess the 5' RACE reads, holding one entry per CDR3 protein. The sample holds about 90,000 distinct CDR3 sequences, under 30% seen once. The specimen sequenced was blood, either unsorted or a sorted T cell fraction (not recorded which). These receptors originate from a male donor with ankylosing spondylitis or in good health (not recorded which).

The table lists this clonotype with a few counts. The chain uses TRBV2 and TRBJ1-1; weak D call: TRBD1 (6 bases). The CDR3 loop spans 16 amino acids. CDR1 and CDR2 from the germline V gene are SNHLY and FYNNEI. Trimming removed 6 bases at V and 3 bases at J, with 20 bases between. CDR3 coding DNA: TGTGCCAGCAGCATACACGTCAGGGGACGGGACACTGAAGCTTTCTTT. Translating it yields CASSIHVRGRDTEAFF.

This clonotype has a handful of counts. The gene calls are TRBV12-3 or TRBV12-4 and TRBJ2-5; D not certain. The CDR3 has 14 amino acids. Trimming pared 3 bases from V and 5 bases from J, leaving 13 bases between. CDR3: CASSFRQLVETQYF. In DNA, the CDR3 is TGTGCCAGCAGTTTCCGTCAACTCGTGGAGACCCAGTACTTC.

This chain links TRBV5-1 with TRBJ2-1; 14 bases are a match to TRBD2. This CDR3 comprises 19 residues. J was trimmed by 0 bases and V by 4 bases; bases with no gene match: 9. The germline gives CDR1 SGHRS, CDR2 YFSETQ. The CDR3 DNA is TGCGCCAGCAGCGTCGCCGGGACTAGCGGGAGCGGCTCCTACAATGAGCAGTTCTTC. Protein sequence: CASSVAGTSGSGSYNEQFF.

The V call is TRBV5-1, the J call TRBJ1-1; D gene unclear. Germline loops: CDR1 SGHRS, CDR2 YFSETQ. Between the trimmed V and J ends, which lost 2 bases and 2 bases, there was a span of 7 bases. The CDR3 loop spans 13 amino acids. CDR3 in amino acids: CASSFVFNTEAFF. Here the CDR3 DNA reads TGCGCCAGCAGCTTTGTGTTTAACACTGAAGCTTTCTTT.

This clonotype was seen a handful of times. The genes are TRBV15 and TRBJ1-2; D unresolved. CDR3 length equals 15 residues. The V and J ends lost 1 base and 6 bases respectively, with 15 bases between them. The germline V gene has CDR1 LNHNV and CDR2 YYDKDF (reference sequence). The CDR3 is CATSRVKAADHGYTF. CDR3 nucleotide sequence: TGTGCCACCAGCAGAGTTAAGGCAGCGGACCATGGCTACACCTTC.